This T cell receptor (beta chain) stems from a study of CD8+CD57+ T cells in acquired aplastic anemia (dated by TCRdb to the late 2010s). About the study as a whole: Extracted DNA from sorted CD4+ and CD8+ cells averaged around 2.9 ug, ranging from roughly 0.17 to 27.4 ug. Results the study describes overall, beyond this receptor: Twenty-nine CD8+ CDR3 sequences were shared between patients and controls but appeared highly expressed in patients and within their immunodominant clones. Between patients and healthy controls, no significant difference in CD8+ Simpson's diversity was found (P=0.060).

This clonotype was found many times. The specificity of this receptor is unknown. No much larger clone is present one base from it, and per-base qualities are unavailable. Genomic DNA served as template for TCR beta VDJ combination and CDR3 sequence profiling. An Illumina HiSeq 2000 was used for TCR repertoire sequencing. The paper's processing steps were these. TRBV/TRBJ rearrangement plots, CDR3 size and DJ length profiles, and Simpson's diversity index were used to assess repertoires. Whichever DNA sequence was most abundant in the deep sequencing data was defined as the immunodominant clone. CDR3 amino acid sequences were checked for sharing across subjects and were also compared against the VDJdb database and published repertoires. In-frame beta chains were kept once TCRdb had trimmed the public reads at Q25 with fastp and called clones with MiXCR. When rows share a CDR3 protein, they turn into one entry using the most common DNA and genes. The V and J calls and clone size come from TCRdb's table, not from the authors' own analysis. This sample holds approximately 270,000 distinct CDR3 sequences; around three fifths were observed only once. Around 7.6% of the sample belongs to the ten largest clones.

The study deep-sequenced TCR repertoires of sorted CD4+ and CD8+ blood T cells from severe aplastic anemia patients and healthy subjects. Ficoll-Paque density gradient centrifugation was used to isolate peripheral blood mononuclear cells. Before DNA extraction, CD4+ and CD8+ T cells were sorted by FACS or by magnetic beads. CDR1 and CDR2 are read off the germline V gene as MNHNS and SASEGT. The V and J ends are trimmed by 2 bases and 2 bases, leaving 7 bases between them. The CDR3, from cysteine to phenylalanine, totals 14 residues. The CDR3 DNA has 42 bases and is translated from base 1. The specimen sequenced was sorted CD4+, CD8+, or CD8+CD57+ T cells (not recorded which) from PBMCs. The rearranged chain carries TRBV6-1 and TRBJ1-5; the D segment could be TRBD1, given 5 matching bases. The source is a human donor with severe aplastic anemia or a healthy control (not recorded which). The CDR3 protein sequence reads: CASSESRGNQPQHF. In nucleotides, the sequence is TGTGCCAGCAGTGAAAGCAGGGGCAATCAGCCCCAGCATTTT.